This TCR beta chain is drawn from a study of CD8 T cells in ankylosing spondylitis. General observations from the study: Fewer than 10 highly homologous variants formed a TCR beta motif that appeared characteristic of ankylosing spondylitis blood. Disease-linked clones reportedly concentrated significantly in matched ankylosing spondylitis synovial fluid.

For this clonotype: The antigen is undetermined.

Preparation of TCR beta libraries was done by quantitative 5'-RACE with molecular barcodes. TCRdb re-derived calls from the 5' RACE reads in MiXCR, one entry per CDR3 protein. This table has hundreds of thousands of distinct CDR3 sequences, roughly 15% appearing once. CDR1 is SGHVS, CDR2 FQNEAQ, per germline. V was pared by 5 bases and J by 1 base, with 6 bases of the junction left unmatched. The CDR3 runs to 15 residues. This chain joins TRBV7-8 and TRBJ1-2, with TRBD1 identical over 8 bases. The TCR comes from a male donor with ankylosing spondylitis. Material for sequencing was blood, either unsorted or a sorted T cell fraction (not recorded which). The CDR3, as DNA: TGTGCCAGCAGCAGGACAGGGAATCTTAACTATGGCTACACCTTC. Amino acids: CASSRTGNLNYGYTF.